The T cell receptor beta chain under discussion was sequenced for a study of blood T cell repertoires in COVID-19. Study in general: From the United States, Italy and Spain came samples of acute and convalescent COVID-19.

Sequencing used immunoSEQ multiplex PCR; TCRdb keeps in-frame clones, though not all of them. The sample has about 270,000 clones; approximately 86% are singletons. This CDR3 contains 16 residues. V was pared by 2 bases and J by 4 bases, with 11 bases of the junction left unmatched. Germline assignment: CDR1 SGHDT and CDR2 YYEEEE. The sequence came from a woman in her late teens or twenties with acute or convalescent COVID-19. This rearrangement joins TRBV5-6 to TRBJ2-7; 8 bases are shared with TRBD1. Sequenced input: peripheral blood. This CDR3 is CASSLLSVTGDYEQYF. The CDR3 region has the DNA TGTGCCAGCAGCTTATTGTCAGTGACAGGGGATTACGAGCAGTACTTC.